This T cell receptor beta chain was identified during a study of T cells in localized non-small cell lung cancer. Whole-study results and caveats: Exceeding tumor, uninvolved adjacent lung had the highest T cell clonality. In the blood, greater T cell density corresponded to longer overall survival.

The repertoire was sequenced with immunoSEQ multiplex PCR; TCRdb's copy has only in-frame clones and lacks some. Of roughly 71,000 clones detected, less than 90% appear once; the ten largest clones hold around a fifth. As regards this clone: Its target is not known.

The clonotype comes from an older male donor with stage III squamous cell lung carcinoma. The specimen comprised peripheral blood, sampled before any cancer treatment.

The CDR3 DNA is TGCGCCAGCAGCCAAGAGCGGGGTGACCAGCCCCAGCATTTT. Translating gives CASSQERGDQPQHF. The V gene is TRBV4-1, the J gene TRBJ1-5, with D unclear. Trimming shortened V by 0 bases and J by 7 bases, and 10 bases separated the two germline ends. The V gene's germline CDR1 is MGHRA and CDR2 YSYEKL. The CDR3 length is 14 residues.